This TCR beta chain was identified in a study of CD8+CD57+ T cells in acquired aplastic anemia. This clonotype was observed once. The antigen is undetermined. General observations from the study: A set of twenty-nine CD8+ CDR3 sequences was shared between patients and controls, and these sequences appeared highly expressed in patients.

CDR3 length: 9 residues. From germline, CDR1 is SGHTA and CDR2 FQGNSA. Both TCR beta VDJ combination and CDR3 sequence profiling were carried out. Genomic DNA was the template for this profiling. Each CDR3 protein gets one entry after TCRdb re-called the reads with MiXCR. The table shows fewer than 70,000 distinct CDR3 sequences, with roughly 50% occurring only once. This clonotype was obtained from a human donor in good health, serving as a control. V usage is TRBV7-2 and J usage is TRBJ2-1; D unclear. Material: sorted CD4+, CD8+, or CD8+CD57+ T cells (not recorded which) from PBMCs. The CDR3 DNA follows: TGTGATCAAGACAATGAGCAGTTCTTC. It translates to CDQDNEQFF.